This entry lists 18 T cell receptor beta chains sequenced from one sample in a study of blood T cell repertoires in COVID-19. TCRdb's copy holds only in-frame clones and misses some; the assay was immunoSEQ multiplex PCR. Counted here are about 250,000 clones, 85% to 90% occurring once; the ten biggest clones make up about 1.7%. What was sequenced was PBMCs or T cells enriched from blood (not recorded which). The receptors were gathered from a middle-aged man who had recovered from COVID-19.

The rearrangement joins TRBV11-3 to TRBJ2-1, with D maybe TRBD1 (5 bases). The V end lost 1 base, the J end lost 8 bases, and 18 bases lay between the germline ends. Germline V CDR1 and CDR2: SGHNT, YENEEA. This CDR3 comprises 16 residues. The CDR3 loop is CASSLGSGYKGDEQFF. In nucleotides, the CDR3 is TGTGCCAGCAGCTTAGGTTCGGGCTACAAAGGGGATGAGCAGTTCTTC.

For this clone: Other DNA sequences in the sample encode the same CDR3. The chain carries TRBV5-4 and TRBJ2-1, with D tentatively TRBD1 (6 bases). Germline assignment: CDR1 SGHNT and CDR2 YYREEE (reference sequence). This CDR3 comprises 15 residues. Trimming removed 0 bases from V and 3 bases from J, with 10 bases in between. The CDR3 protein is CASSLGQGSYNEQFF. The CDR3 DNA follows: TGTGCCAGCAGCTTGGGTCAGGGGAGCTACAATGAGCAGTTCTTC.

V gene TRBV4-2 combines with J gene TRBJ1-3, with 9 bases lining up with TRBD1. Germline trimming cut 4 bases from V and 9 bases from J; bases unmatched to any gene: 7. Germline V gene data show CDR1 as LGHNA and CDR2 as YNFKEQ. This CDR3 is built from 14 residues. CDR3 protein: CASSPGTGSSTIYF. The DNA for the CDR3 is TGTGCCAGCAGCCCCGGGACAGGGAGCAGCACCATATATTTT.

In its sample, this clone was seen once. V is TRBV5-8 and J is TRBJ1-4, with D possibly being TRBD1 (5 bases). Germline V gives CDR1 SGHTS, CDR2 YDEGEE. Trimming took 2 bases from V and 11 from J, leaving 10 bases between them. The CDR3 is 12 amino acids. CDR3 amino acids: CASSLVGAKLFF. The DNA for the CDR3 is TGTGCCAGCAGCTTAGTAGGGGCGAAACTGTTTTTT.

This clone was seen once. The gene calls are TRBV7-8 and TRBJ1-2, with no clear D. CDR3 size: 15 residues. Germline CDR1 is SGHVS and CDR2 is FQNEAQ. V was cut by 5 bases and J by 0 bases, with 13 bases left in between. CDR3 sequence (DNA): TGTGCCAGCAGCCAGATAACCGGGGCTAACTATGGCTACACCTTC. Protein: CASSQITGANYGYTF.

The chain is built from TRBV21-1 and TRBJ1-6; TRBD1 reflects the table's D call only, with no check against the DNA. TRBV21-1 is termed a pseudogene. The CDR3 length is 15 residues. The CDR3 DNA follows: TGTGCCAGCAGCAATCCGACAGGGGGAGGTTCACCCCTCCACTTT. As protein: CASSNPTGGGSPLHF.

The CDR3 DNA sequence: TGTGCCACTGCACAGGGGGCATCCTACGAGCAGTACTTC. Protein sequence: CATAQGASYEQYF. This chain links TRBV27 with TRBJ2-7; TRBD1 matches 9 bases. Trimming cost V 10 bases and J 1 base; bases outside gene matches: 5. The CDR3 is 13 residues long. The V gene's germline CDR1 is MNHEY and CDR2 SMNVEV (reference sequence).

In regard to this clone: Other DNA sequences in this sample translate to the same CDR3. V gene TRBV12-3 or TRBV12-4 combines with J gene TRBJ1-1; a weak D match, TRBD1 (5 bases). Trimming took 6 bases from V and 1 from J, leaving 9 bases between them. CDR3 length: 13 amino acids. CDR3 nucleotides: TGTGCCAGCAGCCTAGGACAGAACACTGAAGCTTTCTTT. Amino acid sequence: CASSLGQNTEAFF.

The chain combines TRBV10-1 with TRBJ2-3, with no clear D. CDR1 is WNHNN and CDR2 is SYGVQD in the germline V gene (reference sequence). Trimming pared 6 bases from V and 2 bases from J, leaving 3 bases between. CDR3 length: 11 amino acids. The DNA for the CDR3 is TGCGCCAGCAGCAACACAGATACGCAGTATTTT. This codes for CASSNTDTQYF.

This clone was counted a single time. CDR3 residues: CASSFSRQGFPTYEQYF. DNA of the CDR3: TGTGCCAGCAGCTTTAGTCGCCAGGGGTTCCCTACCTACGAGCAGTACTTC. The rearrangement joins TRBV7-6 to TRBJ2-7, with a tentative D call TRBD1 (6 bases). Trimming left V 3 bases short and J 2 bases short, with 20 bases between. The germline V gene encodes CDR1 SGHVS and CDR2 FNYEAQ. The CDR3 runs to 17 residues.

Here the CDR3 DNA reads TGTGCCCCCGAGGGTACAGGGGGCAGGAGCAATCAGCCCCAGCATTTT. It yields the protein CAPEGTGGRSNQPQHF. The chain employs TRBV10-3 and TRBJ1-5; 9 positions match TRBD1. Germline V gives CDR1 ENHRY, CDR2 SYGVKD. V dropped 11 bases and J dropped 1; count of bases not matched to a gene: 12. The CDR3 covers 16 residues.

The CDR3: CSALRPPGELFF. The CDR3 DNA reads as TGCAGCGCCCTGCGTCCCCCCGGGGAGCTGTTTTTT. The V gene is TRBV29-1, the J gene TRBJ2-2; D is ambiguous. Germline loops: CDR1 SQVTM, CDR2 ANQGSEA. The germline V and J ends were trimmed by 7 bases and 6 bases, with 12 bases remaining between them. CDR3 size: 12 residues.

Only one count was recorded for this clone. The genes are TRBV19 and TRBJ1-4; D remains ambiguous. The CDR3 extends over 16 amino acids. CDR1 is LNHDA, CDR2 SQIVND, per germline (reference sequence). Trimming took 6 bases from V and 7 from J, leaving 21 bases between them. The CDR3 sequence is CASRPEDQALGEKLFF. CDR3 DNA sequence: TGTGCCAGTAGGCCAGAAGACCAGGCCTTAGGTGAAAAACTGTTTTTT.

The chain couples TRBV19 to TRBJ1-5; no clear D gene. The CDR3 is 13 residues long. The V gene lost 4 bases and the J gene lost 5 bases, with 9 bases spanning the gap. From germline, CDR1 is LNHDA and CDR2 SQIVND (reference sequence). Here the CDR3 reads CASSTRRDQPQHF. In DNA, the CDR3 is TGTGCCAGTAGTACCCGCCGCGATCAGCCCCAGCATTTT.

The V call is TRBV18, the J call TRBJ1-2, with TRBD1 matching over 7 bases. The germline CDR1 and CDR2 sequences are KGHSH and LQKENI. The CDR3 totals 16 residues. The junction had 9 bases not matched to a gene; V was cut back by 3 bases and J by 2 bases. CDR3 in amino acids: CASSPDRQGRNYGYTF. CDR3 nucleotides: TGTGCCAGCTCACCTGACCGACAGGGACGCAACTATGGCTACACCTTC. Full variable domain (remainder filled in from reference TRBV18 and TRBJ1-2): NAGVMQNPRHLVRRRGQEARLRCSPMKGHSHVYWYRQLPEEGLKFMVYLQKENIIDESGMPKERFSAEFPKEGPSILRIQQVVRGDSAAYFCASSPDRQGRNYGYTFGSGTRLTVV.

V gene TRBV6-6 combines with J gene TRBJ1-5; tentatively, D is TRBD1 (6 bases). CDR1 MNHNY and CDR2 SVGAGI come from the germline V gene (reference sequence). V was clipped by 6 bases and J by 2 bases, with 14 bases between them. CDR3 length: 15 amino acids. For the CDR3, the DNA is TGTGCCAGCAGCCGGGGGGCGGGGGGCAATCAGCCCCAGCATTTT. This gives the protein CASSRGAGGNQPQHF.

This chain links TRBV7-9 with TRBJ1-3, with D tentatively TRBD1 (5 bases). CDR1 and CDR2 (germline): SEHNR, FQNEAQ (reference sequence). The CDR3 has 16 residues. V was pared by 2 bases and J by 0 bases, with 11 bases between. The CDR3 DNA is TGTGCCAGCAGCTTAAGTTTGACAGTCTCTGGAAACACCATATATTTT. Protein product: CASSLSLTVSGNTIYF.

This chain uses TRBV28 with TRBJ1-2; D might be TRBD1 (5 bases). CDR1 and CDR2 from the germline V gene are MDHEN and SYDVKM. This CDR3 spans 12 amino acids. V was cut by 8 bases and J by 4 bases, with 11 bases left in between. CDR3 nucleotide sequence: TGTGCCAGCCTCGAAGGGGTCTATGGCTACACCTTC. Amino acid sequence: CASLEGVYGYTF.